Given below is one T cell receptor (beta chain) in context. The entry originates in a study of blood T cell repertoires in COVID-19. Study overall: Some COVID-19 samples were acute and others convalescent; all came from the United States, Italy and Spain.

Assay used: immunoSEQ multiplex PCR; TCRdb lists only in-frame clones, some missing. The table lists about 360,000 clones, approximately 86% of them singletons, with roughly 7.1% in the top ten. The CDR3 is made up of 13 amino acids. V lost 6 bases to trimming and J lost 6 bases; unmatched junction nucleotides: 8. Patients of the Seattle cohort, enrolled during active infection, were followed longitudinally. The chain uses TRBV12-3 or TRBV12-4 and TRBJ2-7, with 7 bases identical to TRBD1. Sequencing used peripheral blood. This TCR derives from an older woman with COVID-19, enrolled during active disease. CDR3 DNA sequence: TGTGCCAGCAGAGGGACAGTTTTGGGCGAGCAGTACTTC. Translated: CASRGTVLGEQYF.